These 21 T cell receptor beta chains share one sample of origin, sequenced in a study of T cell changes during pregnancy in multiple sclerosis. The repertoire was sequenced with immunoSEQ multiplex PCR; TCRdb's copy has only in-frame clones and lacks some. This sample carries 58,000 or so clones, over 90% of them seen once, and the ten largest clones take around 0.5%. Sequences were derived from CD4+ T cells from peripheral blood mononuclear cells, sampled in the third trimester of pregnancy. The receptors originated from a female donor with multiple sclerosis, enrolled in a pregnancy study.

V and J are TRBV2 and TRBJ1-5; 7 nucleotides match TRBD1. CDR3 size: 13 residues. The V gene end was trimmed by 6 bases and the J gene end by 7 bases; junction bases not matched to a gene: 6. Looked up from germline, CDR1 is SNHLY and CDR2 is FYNNEI. The CDR3 protein is CASRDDRAQPQHF. The CDR3 coding sequence is TGTGCCAGCAGAGATGACAGGGCCCAGCCCCAGCATTTT.

In DNA, the CDR3 is TGCGCCAGCAGCTTAGACGGGACAGGGGGCGAGCAGTACTTC. As protein: CASSLDGTGGEQYF. This rearrangement joins TRBV5-1 to TRBJ2-7; TRBD1 matches at 11 bases. After removal of 2 bases from V and 6 bases from J, the junction contained 4 bases not matched to a gene. The CDR3 has 14 amino acids. Germline assignment: CDR1 SGHRS and CDR2 YFSETQ.

The V call is TRBV5-1, the J call TRBJ2-7; D is possibly TRBD1 (6 bases). Germline values: CDR1 SGHRS, CDR2 YFSETQ. The CDR3 covers 13 residues. Trimming took 7 bases from V and 1 from J, leaving 12 bases between them. This chain's CDR3 is CASRDIPSYEQYF. The DNA of the CDR3 is TGCGCCAGCCGGGACATTCCGTCCTACGAGCAGTACTTC.

This sequence joins TRBV5-4 and TRBJ2-1; TRBD2 agrees at 14 bases. Germline V gene lookup returns CDR1 SGHNT and CDR2 YYREEE (reference sequence). V shed 7 bases, J shed 9 bases, and the junction held 3 bases outside the gene matches. The CDR3 is 13 amino acids. The CDR3 spells CASGLAGGGEQFF. CDR3 sequence (DNA): TGTGCCAGCGGACTAGCGGGGGGCGGTGAGCAGTTCTTC.

V and J are TRBV9 and TRBJ2-1; 8 bases fit TRBD1. Trimming cost V 3 bases and J 3 bases; bases outside gene matches: 2. The CDR3 runs to 14 residues. Germline-derived CDR1 and CDR2 are SGDLS and YYNGEE. The CDR3 sequence is CASSAGQGYNEQFF. CDR3 sequence (DNA): TGTGCCAGCAGCGCAGGACAGGGCTACAATGAGCAGTTCTTC. The complete variable domain, with remaining parts taken from reference TRBV9 and TRBJ2-1, reads DSGVTQTPKHLITATGQRVTLRCSPRSGDLSVYWYQQSLDQGLQFLIQYYNGEERAKGNILERFSAQQFPDLHSELNLSSLELGDSALYFCASSAGQGYNEQFFGPGTRLTVL.

The J gene is TRBJ2-3, the V gene TRBV7-9; a possible D gene is TRBD2 (5 bases). The germline V gene encodes CDR1 SEHNR and CDR2 FQNEAQ (reference sequence). CDR3 length: 13 residues. The germline V and J ends were trimmed by 8 bases and 3 bases, with 12 bases remaining between them. The CDR3 coding sequence is TGTGCCAGCGACTATAGGGCAACAGATACGCAGTATTTT. Protein sequence: CASDYRATDTQYF.

The chain uses TRBV10-3 and TRBJ2-1; possible D gene TRBD2, 5 bases. Germline CDR1 is ENHRY and CDR2 is SYGVKD. This CDR3 has 15 residues. Trimming took off 0 bases at V and 2 bases at J, with 8 bases between the two ends. DNA for the CDR3: TGTGCCATCAGTGAGTCAGGGAGCACCTACAATGAGCAGTTCTTC. Amino acid sequence: CAISESGSTYNEQFF.

CDR3 residues: CASSVRGGAGSAQYF. In DNA, the CDR3 is TGTGCCAGCAGCGTAAGGGGGGGGGCCGGGTCTGCCCAGTACTTC. The chain links TRBV9 to TRBJ2-5; D is possibly TRBD2 (7 bases). This CDR3 is 15 amino acids long. Germline V gene sequence: CDR1 SGDLS, CDR2 YYNGEE. Trimming took 1 base from V and 9 from J, leaving 19 bases between them.

The chain is built from TRBV5-1 and TRBJ2-7; D remains unclear. V lost 5 bases and J 0 bases, leaving 9 bases between the germline ends. Germline lookup yields CDR1 SGHRS and CDR2 YFSETQ. The CDR3 has 13 amino acids. The CDR3 DNA reads TGCGCCAGCAGGTCCCTCGGCTCCTACGAGCAGTACTTC. It is translated as CASRSLGSYEQYF.

This chain uses TRBV30 with TRBJ2-3, with D maybe TRBD2 (6 bases). Germline loops: CDR1 GTSNPN, CDR2 SVGIG (reference sequence). The V and J ends lost 0 bases and 14 bases respectively, with 15 bases between them. The CDR3 contains 12 residues. CDR3 protein: CAWSVPGLSRYF. The CDR3 nucleotides read TGTGCCTGGAGTGTACCGGGACTGTCGAGGTATTTT.

The chain carries TRBV27 and TRBJ1-2; tentatively, D is TRBD1 (6 bases). V was pared by 6 bases and J by 2 bases, with 16 bases between. Per germline, CDR1 MNHEY and CDR2 SMNVEV (reference sequence). This CDR3 region has 15 residues. The CDR3 region has the DNA TGTGCCAGCAGGCGTATATGGGACACCAACTATGGCTACACCTTC. It translates to CASRRIWDTNYGYTF.

Only one count was recorded for this clone. This chain connects TRBV27 to TRBJ2-2; 7 bases are a match to TRBD1. Germline assignment: CDR1 MNHEY and CDR2 SMNVEV (reference sequence). Trimming took 0 bases from V and 8 from J; bases not matched to a gene: 9. CDR3 length: 16 residues. CDR3 amino acids: CASSLSRQGEVGELFF. The CDR3 nucleotides read TGTGCCAGCAGTTTATCGCGACAGGGAGAAGTGGGGGAGCTGTTTTTT.

DNA of the CDR3: TGCGCCAGCAGCTTGGAGGGGGCGCGGGTAAAACTGTTTTTT. Its protein is CASSLEGARVKLFF. The rearrangement uses TRBV5-1 and TRBJ1-4; TRBD1 aligns across 7 bases. Unmatched junction bases numbered 6, after V lost 0 bases and J lost 10 bases. CDR1 and CDR2 from the germline V gene are SGHRS and YFSETQ. The CDR3 totals 14 residues.

The V and J genes are TRBV6-6 and TRBJ2-3; 8 nucleotides line up with TRBD2. CDR3 length: 14 amino acids. CDR1 and CDR2 from the germline V gene are MNHNY and SVGAGI (reference sequence). Losses at the gene ends were 6 bases for V and 5 bases for J; bases not matched to a gene: 7. The CDR3 sequence is CASRDQRGRDTQYF. Written as DNA, the CDR3 is TGTGCCAGCAGGGATCAGCGGGGGAGAGATACGCAGTATTTT.

The rearrangement uses TRBV4-2 and TRBJ2-5, with TRBD2 identical over 12 bases. There are 16 residues in the CDR3. Germline-derived CDR1 and CDR2 are LGHNA and YNFKEQ. The ends lost 1 base at V and 5 bases at J; junction bases unmatched: 5. DNA of the CDR3: TGTGCCAGCAGCCAAGCGCTAGCGGGGGGGCTGGAGACCCAGTACTTC. This translates into CASSQALAGGLETQYF.

The rearrangement joins TRBV6-6 to TRBJ1-2, with TRBD1 matching 9 bases. Germline V gene sequence: CDR1 MNHNY, CDR2 SVGAGI (reference sequence). V lost 7 bases to trimming and J lost 4 bases; unmatched junction nucleotides: 7. The CDR3 runs 14 residues. CDR3 loop: CASTNRGLSYGYTF. The CDR3 DNA sequence: TGTGCCAGCACAAACAGGGGGCTAAGCTATGGCTACACCTTC.

This clone was seen a single time. This rearrangement joins TRBV19 to TRBJ2-7; TRBD2 matches 7 bases. With V trimmed by 3 bases and J by 3 bases, 14 bases remained unmatched. This CDR3 is 17 amino acids long. Germline CDR1 is LNHDA and CDR2 is SQIVND (reference sequence). The CDR3 DNA is TGTGCCAGTAGTATTAGGTCGGGAGGCGTCGGCTACTACGAGCAGTACTTC. The encoded protein is CASSIRSGGVGYYEQYF.

This chain's CDR3 is CASSAERGALTYEQYF. The CDR3 coding sequence is TGCGCCAGCAGCGCGGAACGGGGGGCGCTAACCTACGAGCAGTACTTC. The chain employs TRBV5-1 and TRBJ2-7, with D perhaps TRBD2 (7 bases). Deletions cut 4 bases from V and 2 bases from J, with 19 bases between. The CDR3 is 16 amino acids. In germline, CDR1 is SGHRS, CDR2 YFSETQ.

This sequence joins TRBV6-6 and TRBJ1-4; D gene uncertain. The germline V and J ends were trimmed by 1 base and 3 bases, with 12 bases remaining between them. Germline V gives CDR1 MNHNY, CDR2 SVGAGI (reference sequence). CDR3 size: 16 residues. The CDR3 loop is CASSYYSGLANEKLFF. CDR3 nucleotides: TGTGCCAGCAGTTACTATTCCGGGTTGGCTAATGAAAAACTGTTTTTT.

The chain recombines TRBV9 with TRBJ2-7; D is uncertain. The CDR3 has 14 amino acids. The germline CDR1 and CDR2 sequences are SGDLS and YYNGEE. The V end was cut by 0 bases, the J end by 5 bases, with 12 bases between. This CDR3 reads CASSVGLVGHEQYF. The DNA for the CDR3 is TGTGCCAGCAGCGTAGGGCTAGTTGGTCACGAGCAGTACTTC.

The V call is TRBV2, the J call TRBJ2-1; 9 nucleotides align to TRBD1. This CDR3 has 14 residues. J lost 4 bases, V lost 4 bases, and 2 bases had no gene match. Germline CDR1 and CDR2: SNHLY and FYNNEI. CDR3 DNA: TGTGCCAGCAGTGGGGGACAGGGTTACAATGAGCAGTTCTTC. Its protein is CASSGGQGYNEQFF.